The 20 T cell receptor beta chains presented below share a single source sample, sequenced in a study of T cell responses to AZD1222 COVID-19 vaccine. Generated by immunoSEQ multiplex PCR, the TCRdb table keeps only in-frame clones and is missing some. Altogether about 130,000 clones are present, less than 90% being singletons, with the ten largest covering about 4.2%. This sample comprised peripheral blood, obtained on day 0 of AZD1222 vaccination. The source is an adult in good health.

The gene calls are TRBV7-9 and TRBJ2-3; D gene ambiguous. Germline CDR1 reads SEHNR; CDR2 reads FQNEAQ (reference sequence). V dropped 7 bases and J dropped 4 bases, with 24 bases sitting between them. This CDR3 has 17 amino acids. CDR3 sequence: CASNSDKSGTDADTQYF. As DNA, the CDR3 is TGTGCCAGCAACTCCGACAAATCCGGTACCGACGCAGATACGCAGTATTTT.

This clone was counted a single time. The V call is TRBV7-6, the J call TRBJ1-1; no reliable D call. The length of the CDR3 is 15 residues. CDR1 is SGHVS, CDR2 FNYEAQ, per germline. V shed 1 base and J shed 2 bases, with 11 bases lying between them. In nucleotides, the CDR3 is TGTGCCAGCAGCTTAGATTACAGCAAAAACACTGAAGCTTTCTTT. Amino acid sequence: CASSLDYSKNTEAFF.

The gene calls are TRBV19 and TRBJ2-3; D is ambiguous. The CDR3 covers 14 residues. CDR1 LNHDA and CDR2 SQIVND come from the germline V gene (reference sequence). The V and J ends lost 3 bases and 0 bases respectively, with 7 bases between them. The CDR3 bases are TGTGCCAGTAGTATTTCGCTTAGCACAGATACGCAGTATTTT. Translation: CASSISLSTDTQYF.

This chain's CDR3 is CASSYGASGGVGQFF. In DNA, the CDR3 is TGTGCCAGCAGTTACGGCGCTAGCGGGGGGGTAGGGCAGTTCTTC. The rearrangement links TRBV6-2 or TRBV6-3 to TRBJ2-1, with 12 bases identical to TRBD2. The CDR3 sequence is 15 residues long. Germline V gives CDR1 MNHEY, CDR2 SVGEGT. The trim removed 2 bases at V and 12 bases at J, leaving 8 bases unmatched.

This sequence joins TRBV7-9 and TRBJ2-5, with D possibly matching TRBD2 (5 bases). Germline CDR1 SEHNR, CDR2 FQNEAQ (reference sequence). This CDR3 is built from 13 residues. The V gene lost 6 bases and the J gene lost 4 bases, with 12 bases spanning the gap. The CDR3 DNA follows: TGTGCCAGCAGTGGACTTGAACGAGAGACCCAGTACTTC. It codes for CASSGLERETQYF.

V is TRBV19 and J is TRBJ2-7; D possibly corresponds to TRBD1 (8 bases). CDR1 and CDR2 from the germline V gene are LNHDA and SQIVND (reference sequence). V was clipped by 5 bases and J by 0 bases, with 17 bases between them. The CDR3 spans 16 residues. The CDR3 DNA reads as TGTGCCAGTAGTCCAGGGGGCGGGAGTTACTCCTACGAGCAGTACTTC. Translated: CASSPGGGSYSYEQYF.

This sequence joins TRBV28 and TRBJ2-7; 7 bases match TRBD1. The CDR3 loop spans 14 amino acids. V gave up 5 bases and J gave up 3 bases; unmatched junction bases: 7. CDR1 is MDHEN and CDR2 is SYDVKM in the germline V gene. This CDR3 reads CASSPPGQIYEQYF. The CDR3 DNA is TGTGCCAGCAGTCCCCCGGGACAGATCTACGAGCAGTACTTC.

The chain combines TRBV11-2 with TRBJ2-1, with a possible D match to TRBD2 (6 bases). Trimming left V 4 bases short and J 4 bases short, with 17 bases between. The CDR3 extends over 16 amino acids. The germline CDR1 and CDR2 sequences are SGHAT and FQNNGV. CDR3 in DNA: TGTGCCAGCAGCTCCGCGGGACCGTCGATGTACAATGAGCAGTTCTTC. The encoded protein is CASSSAGPSMYNEQFF. Full variable domain (missing parts from reference TRBV11-2 and TRBJ2-1): EAGVAQSPRYKIIEKRQSVAFWCNPISGHATLYWYQQILGQGPKLLIQFQNNGVVDDSQLPKDRFSAERLKGVDSTLKIQPAKLEDSAVYLCASSSAGPSMYNEQFFGPGTRLTVL.

The chain couples TRBV7-3 to TRBJ1-1; TRBD1 might be the D (6 bases). The CDR3 has 12 residues. The germline V and J ends were trimmed by 5 bases and 8 bases, with 12 bases remaining between them. Germline CDR1 reads SGHTA; CDR2 reads FQGTGA. The CDR3 protein is CASSPATGEAFF. As DNA, the CDR3 is TGTGCCAGCAGCCCCGCGACAGGCGAAGCTTTCTTT. Based on the CDR3 plus reference TRBV7-3 and TRBJ1-1, the full variable domain is GAGVSQTPSNKVTEKGKYVELRCDPISGHTALYWYRQSLGQGPEFLIYFQGTGAADDSGLPNDRFFAVRPEGSVSTLKIQRTERGDSAVYLCASSPATGEAFFGQGTRLTVV.

V gene TRBV7-3 combines with J gene TRBJ1-3; D gene unclear. The CDR3 covers 16 residues. V was pared by 5 bases and J by 4 bases, with 18 bases between. Germline-derived CDR1 and CDR2 are SGHTA and FQGTGA. CDR3 sequence reads: CASSPHGGYNGNTIYF. CDR3 nucleotide sequence: TGTGCCAGCAGCCCGCACGGTGGATACAACGGAAACACCATATATTTT.

CDR3 DNA: TGCAGCGTTGTAAGAGGGTCACCAAACACCTACAATGAGCAGTTCTTC. Its protein product is CSVVRGSPNTYNEQFF. The J gene is TRBJ2-1, the V gene TRBV29-1; TRBD2 might be the D (5 bases). Germline V gene lookup returns CDR1 SQVTM and CDR2 ANQGSEA. Between the trimmed V and J ends, which lost 4 bases and 2 bases, there was a span of 18 bases. The CDR3 has 16 amino acids.

The chain couples TRBV7-8 to TRBJ1-5; D call uncertain. V gave up 5 bases and J gave up 4 bases, with 15 bases separating them. Per the germline V gene, CDR1 is SGHVS and CDR2 is FQNEAQ. There are 15 residues in the CDR3. For the CDR3, the DNA is TGTGCCAGCAGCCCCAGTCCGGACGGGAATCAGCCCCAGCATTTT. This sequence encodes CASSPSPDGNQPQHF.

Only one count was recorded for this clone. V is TRBV7-3 and J is TRBJ2-5; 11 nucleotides match TRBD2. Trimming took 6 bases from V and 5 from J; bases not matched to a gene: 8. This CDR3 is 15 amino acids long. CDR1 and CDR2 from the germline V gene are SGHTA and FQGTGA. CDR3 coding DNA: TGTGCCAGCAGTCATACTAGCGGGGGCCCGGAGACCCAGTACTTC. Its protein is CASSHTSGGPETQYF.

This sequence joins TRBV10-2 and TRBJ2-1; D possibly corresponds to TRBD2 (6 bases). The V gene's germline CDR1 is WSHSY and CDR2 SAAADI. The CDR3 sequence is 15 residues long. Trimming shortened V by 6 bases and J by 0 bases, and 12 bases separated the two germline ends. The DNA of the CDR3 is TGCGCCAGCAGACTAGCACCGAGCTCCTACAATGAGCAGTTCTTC. It translates to CASRLAPSSYNEQFF.

Judged by abundance, this clone is medium-sized. V and J are TRBV1 and TRBJ2-6. TRBV1 is labeled a pseudogene. The CDR3 consists of 16 residues. The CDR3 nucleotides are TGCACCAGCTTGGCAGGACGCATCTCTGGGGCCAACGTCCTGACTTTC. It translates to CTSLAGRISGANVLTF.

The chain recombines TRBV3-1 (or the pseudogene TRBV3-2) with TRBJ1-4, with D tentatively TRBD1 (5 bases). The CDR3 consists of 14 residues. Germline V gene lookup returns CDR1 LGHDT and CDR2 YNNKEL (reference sequence). V shed 2 bases and J shed 8 bases, with 12 bases lying between them. The DNA for the CDR3 is TGTGCCAGCAGCCAACATACGGGGCCGGAAAAACTGTTTTTT. Protein sequence: CASSQHTGPEKLFF.

The chain links TRBV27 to TRBJ2-7; D is possibly TRBD1 or TRBD2 (5 bases each). Germline CDR1 reads MNHEY; CDR2 reads SMNVEV (reference sequence). Trimming cost V 6 bases and J 0 bases, with 12 bases left between them. This CDR3 region has 14 residues. The CDR3 DNA reads TGTGCCAGCAGGGATGGGGGAAGCTCCTACGAGCAGTACTTC. It codes for CASRDGGSSYEQYF.

The chain is built from TRBV4-2 and TRBJ2-3, with 7 bases fitting TRBD2. Germline CDR1 reads LGHNA; CDR2 reads YNFKEQ. V trimming: 0 bases; J trimming: 2 bases; junction bases outside the gene matches: 5. CDR3 length: 16 residues. The CDR3 region is CASSQDAGDVTDTQYF. In DNA, the CDR3 is TGTGCCAGCAGCCAAGATGCGGGGGACGTCACAGATACGCAGTATTTT.

CDR3 nucleotide sequence: TGTGCCAGTAGTATAGATTTTTCCTTTGTAGTTAGCGGCTACACCTTC. Translated: CASSIDFSFVVSGYTF. This rearrangement joins TRBV19 to TRBJ1-2; unclear D gene. The germline V and J ends were trimmed by 0 bases and 8 bases, with 19 bases remaining between them. Germline V gives CDR1 LNHDA, CDR2 SQIVND (reference sequence). The CDR3 contains 16 residues.

The V gene is TRBV4-3, the J gene TRBJ1-2; perhaps TRBD1 as D (6 bases). The CDR3 consists of 16 residues. Germline CDR1 LGHNA, CDR2 YSLEER. The germline V and J ends were trimmed by 0 bases and 4 bases, with 15 bases remaining between them. The CDR3 is CASSQDIVTGTYGYTF. CDR3 nucleotide sequence: TGCGCCAGCAGCCAAGATATAGTCACAGGGACCTATGGCTACACCTTC.